This TCR beta chain was captured by sequencing in a study of blood T cell repertoires in COVID-19. Study information: Samples taken during acute and convalescent COVID-19 were collected in the United States, Italy and Spain.

V was trimmed by 5 bases and J by 2 bases, leaving 13 bases between them. The germline gives CDR1 SGHDT, CDR2 YYEEEE. The CDR3 length is 14 residues. Using immunoSEQ multiplex PCR, the repertoire was profiled, and TCRdb retains in-frame clones only, with some absent. This table holds fewer than 200,000 clones, about 88% found once. The chain couples TRBV5-6 to TRBJ1-1; D is undetermined. The sample taken for sequencing was peripheral blood. The TCR comes from a man aged 55 to 70 with acute or convalescent COVID-19. Written as DNA, the CDR3 is TGTGCCAGCAGTCTTACGACACAAAACACTGAAGCTTTCTTT. Amino acids: CASSLTTQNTEAFF.